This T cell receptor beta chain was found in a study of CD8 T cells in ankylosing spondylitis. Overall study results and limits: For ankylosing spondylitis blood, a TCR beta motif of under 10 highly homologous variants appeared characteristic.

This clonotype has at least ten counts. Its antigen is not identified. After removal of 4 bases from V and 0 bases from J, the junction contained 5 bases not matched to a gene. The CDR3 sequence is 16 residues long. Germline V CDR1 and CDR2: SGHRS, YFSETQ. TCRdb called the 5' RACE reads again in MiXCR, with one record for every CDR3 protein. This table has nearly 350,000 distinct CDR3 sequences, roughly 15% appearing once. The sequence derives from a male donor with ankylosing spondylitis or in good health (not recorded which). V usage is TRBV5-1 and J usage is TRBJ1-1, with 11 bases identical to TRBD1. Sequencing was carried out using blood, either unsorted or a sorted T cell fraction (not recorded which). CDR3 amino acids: CASSPRTGGVNTEAFF. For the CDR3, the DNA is TGCGCCAGCAGCCCTCGGACAGGGGGCGTGAACACTGAAGCTTTCTTT.